This T cell receptor (beta chain) was captured by sequencing in a study of naive and memory T cell subsets. Notes on the study in general: The RNA method is potentially sensitive to activation and differentiation changes.

TCR cDNA received a 3' ligated oligonucleotide that carried a UMI. RNA was extracted from 2.5 to 3 ml of whole blood of healthy adults. Four PCR rounds used nested alpha and beta constant region primers plus the SP2 primer. TCRdb redid the calling of the 5' RACE reads with MiXCR, one entry per CDR3 protein. This table holds about 62,000 distinct CDR3 sequences, 6% to 8.5% found once. In this sample, this clonotype turned up a few times. No antigen is known for it. This clonotype was sampled from a female donor in good health.

The DNA for the CDR3 is TGCAGTGCACAATTGGGGGGGGACACCGGGGAGCTGTTTTTT. Amino acid sequence: CSAQLGGDTGELFF. V usage is TRBV20-1 and J usage is TRBJ2-2; the match to TRBD2 covers 7 bases. Trimming removed 6 bases from V and 3 bases from J; junction bases left unmatched: 7. This CDR3 is built from 14 residues. Germline assignment: CDR1 DFQATT and CDR2 SNEGSKA (reference sequence).